Listed below are T cell receptor beta chains from one sample, sequenced in a study of Ad26.COV2.S vaccination and SARS-CoV-2 variants. Here immunoSEQ multiplex PCR was the method, and the copy in TCRdb shows in-frame clones only, minus some. Of roughly 350,000 clones listed, around 88% are singletons. The material sequenced was peripheral blood, taken in a trial of Ad26.COV2.S vaccine versus placebo. The receptors shown here come from a person between 18 and 65 years old who received the Ad26.COV2.S COVID-19 vaccine or a placebo. CDR3s include the opening cysteine and the closing phenylalanine or tryptophan. D genes are given only for firm matches. Size tells how often a clone was seen (once, few, many) or the class of an expanded clone, and some rows leave it out.

CDR3aa	CDR3nt	j_gene	d_gene	v_gene	abundance
CASSVGVGNTGELFF	TGTGCCAGCAGCGTAGGAGTGGGGAACACCGGGGAGCTGTTTTTT	TRBJ2-2	-	TRBV9	-
CASSEGATYNEQFF	TGTGCCAGCAGTGAGGGGGCCACCTACAATGAGCAGTTCTTC	TRBJ2-1	-	TRBV6-1	-
CSVVGLAGSYEQYF	TGCAGCGTTGTAGGACTAGCGGGATCCTACGAGCAGTACTTC	TRBJ2-7	TRBD2	TRBV29-1	-
CSAGQGYEQYF	TGCAGTGCTGGACAGGGCTACGAGCAGTACTTC	TRBJ2-7	TRBD1	TRBV20-1	-
CASSQEDRVEAFF	TGCGCCAGCAGCCAAGAAGACAGGGTTGAAGCTTTCTTT	TRBJ1-1	TRBD1	TRBV4-3	-
CSVVGVGSGANVLTF	TGCAGCGTTGTAGGGGTAGGCTCTGGGGCCAACGTCCTGACTTTC	TRBJ2-6	-	TRBV29-1	few
CASSSTDSPNSPLHF	TGTGCCAGCAGCTCCACAGATTCCCCCAATTCACCCCTCCACTTT	TRBJ1-6	-	TRBV11-2	few
CASSEDGGNYGYTF	TGTGCCAGCAGCGAGGACGGCGGAAACTATGGCTACACCTTC	TRBJ1-2	-	TRBV7-9	-
CASSQAPDTQYEQYF	TGTGCCAGCAGCCAGGCCCCGGACACCCAATACGAGCAGTACTTC	TRBJ2-7	-	TRBV7-3	-
CASSLSIDSSLVDEQFF	TGTGCCAGCAGCTTAAGTATTGATAGCTCTCTAGTGGATGAGCAGTTCTTC	TRBJ2-1	-	TRBV13	-
CASSYGGSGNSPLHF	TGTGCCAGCAGTTACGGGGGTTCTGGTAATTCACCCCTCCACTTT	TRBJ1-6	-	TRBV6-2/TRBV6-3	-
CASSVGVAVTSTDTQYF	TGTGCCAGCAGCGTAGGGGTAGCGGTTACTAGCACAGATACGCAGTATTTT	TRBJ2-3	-	TRBV9	-
CASSPQGASPGNTIYF	TGTGCCAGCAGCCCACAGGGGGCAAGTCCTGGAAACACCATATATTTT	TRBJ1-3	TRBD1	TRBV7-6	-
CASAKGQGPNQPQHF	TGTGCCAGCGCCAAGGGCCAGGGTCCCAATCAGCCCCAGCATTTT	TRBJ1-5	-	TRBV18	-
CASSSDRKLGYTF	TGTGCCAGCAGTTCCGACAGGAAACTTGGCTACACCTTC	TRBJ1-2	-	TRBV28	once
CASSGRDRGSYEQYF	TGTGCCAGCAGCGGCCGCGACAGGGGTAGCTACGAGCAGTACTTC	TRBJ2-7	TRBD1	TRBV9	-